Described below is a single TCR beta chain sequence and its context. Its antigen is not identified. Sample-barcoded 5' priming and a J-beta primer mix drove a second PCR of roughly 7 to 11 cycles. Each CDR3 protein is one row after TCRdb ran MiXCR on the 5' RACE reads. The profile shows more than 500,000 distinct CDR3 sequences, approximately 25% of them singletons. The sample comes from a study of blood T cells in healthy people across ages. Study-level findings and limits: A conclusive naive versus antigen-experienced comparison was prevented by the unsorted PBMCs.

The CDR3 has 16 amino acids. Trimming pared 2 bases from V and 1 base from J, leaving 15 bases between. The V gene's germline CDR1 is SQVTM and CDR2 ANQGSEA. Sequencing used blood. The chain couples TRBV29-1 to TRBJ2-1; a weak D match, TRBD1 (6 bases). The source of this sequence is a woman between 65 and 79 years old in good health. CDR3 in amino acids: CSVEQGMARSYNEQFF. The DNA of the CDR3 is TGCAGCGTTGAACAGGGGATGGCCCGATCCTACAATGAGCAGTTCTTC.